The TCR beta chain under discussion was sequenced for a study of post-analysis software for immune sequencing data (dated by TCRdb to between 2014 and 2017). In the study overall: Disease courses on record covered relapsing-remitting, secondary progressive and progressive-relapsing multiple sclerosis, though some patients had no subtype annotation. The patient repertoires were compared against 11 previously published healthy control repertoires obtained from donors aged roughly 6 to 28 years. A subset of samples was prepared in parallel using single-end sample barcoding, then pooled and co-amplified after Illumina adapter ligation.

The library was prepared using PCR. The reads were generated on an Illumina HiSeq 2500. To reduce PCR and sequencing biases, unique molecular identifiers were built into the TCR beta cDNA libraries. Approximately 500,000 cDNA molecules were obtained for every 1 to 10 million input T cells, so each molecule roughly corresponded to one T cell. The patient libraries were prepared and sequenced with the same protocol used for the earlier healthy control dataset. Within a given batch, samples were prepared together, multiplexed and sequenced on the same HiSeq lane. The study's processing was this. Raw barcoded reads were processed with MIGEC, and single-read molecular identifier groups were discarded before consensus assembly and CDR3 extraction. VDJtools was used for post-analysis of the clonotype tables, and diversity was normalized by down-sampling every dataset to the size of the smallest sample. To correct batch-related cross-sample contamination, repertoire overlap clustering matched CDR3 amino acid sequences but not nucleotide sequences. In TCRdb, the public reads were trimmed at Q25 with fastp and aligned with MiXCR, with productive beta chains retained. Here each entry gathers all rows of one CDR3 protein and keeps the most common genes and DNA. TCRdb's processing, not the authors', yielded these V and J calls. In all, the sample holds under 200,000 distinct CDR3 sequences, and around 29% of those were seen once. Approximately 3% of the sample goes to the ten largest clones.

To demonstrate the VDJtools post-analysis software, TCR beta repertoires were profiled from the peripheral blood of about 14 young patients with multiple sclerosis. The multiple sclerosis patients were children and adolescents ranging in age from about 6 to 16 years. Study-wide findings and limitations: Significantly higher frequencies in patients than in controls were found for roughly 5 TRBV segments, including TRBV5-6, TRBV5-1 and TRBV20-1. The control group was slightly older than the multiple sclerosis patient group. Multiple sclerosis patients had significantly lower normalized Chao1 diversity than controls, a result that suggests substantial peripheral T-cell clonal expansion. Direct clustering with F measure revealed strong co-clustering of samples prepared in the same batch, which led to a batch-effect correction.

Deletion took 6 bases off V and 6 bases off J, with a span of 14 bases between the germline ends. The CDR3 runs 13 amino acids, cysteine and phenylalanine included. Only the CDR3 portion is preserved as DNA: 39 bases, with reading frame beginning at the first base. Sequences MGHRA (CDR1) and YSYEKL (CDR2) are obtained from the germline V gene. The sample holds a few counts of this clonotype. No antigen is known for it. No base-level quality is on record; no much larger clone is a single base apart. The rearrangement joined TRBV4-1 to TRBJ1-2; TRBD1 is possibly the D segment (5 matching bases). This TCR came from a girl between 2 and 17 years old with multiple sclerosis. The sample was blood. The CDR3 is CASRQAGRDGYTF. Here is the DNA: TGCGCCAGCAGACAGGCCGGACGGGATGGCTACACCTTC.